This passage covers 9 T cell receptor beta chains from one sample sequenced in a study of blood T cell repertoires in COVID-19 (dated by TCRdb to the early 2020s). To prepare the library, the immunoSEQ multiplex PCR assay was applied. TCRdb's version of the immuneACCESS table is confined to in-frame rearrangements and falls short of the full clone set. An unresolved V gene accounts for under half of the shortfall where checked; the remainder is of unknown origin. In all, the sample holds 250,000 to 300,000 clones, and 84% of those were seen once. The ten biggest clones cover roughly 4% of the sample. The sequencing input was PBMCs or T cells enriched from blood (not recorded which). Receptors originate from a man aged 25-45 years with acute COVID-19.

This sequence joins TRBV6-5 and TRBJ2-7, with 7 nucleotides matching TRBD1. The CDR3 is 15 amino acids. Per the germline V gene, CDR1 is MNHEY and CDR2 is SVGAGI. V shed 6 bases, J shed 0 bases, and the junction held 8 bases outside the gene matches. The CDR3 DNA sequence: TGTGCCAGCAGCAAAACCGGGACAGACTCCTACGAGCAGTACGTC. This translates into CASSKTGTDSYEQYV.

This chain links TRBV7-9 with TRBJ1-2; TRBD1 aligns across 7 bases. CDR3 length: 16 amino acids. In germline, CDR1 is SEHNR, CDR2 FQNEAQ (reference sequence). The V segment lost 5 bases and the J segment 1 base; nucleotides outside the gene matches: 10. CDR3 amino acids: CASSLRQGPFNYGYTF. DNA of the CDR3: TGTGCCAGCAGCCTAAGACAGGGCCCATTTAACTATGGCTACACCTTC.

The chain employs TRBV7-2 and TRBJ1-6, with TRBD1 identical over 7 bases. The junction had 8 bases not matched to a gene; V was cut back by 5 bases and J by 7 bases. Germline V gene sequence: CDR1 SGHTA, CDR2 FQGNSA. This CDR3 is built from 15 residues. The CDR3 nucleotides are TGTGCCAGCAGCGGACGACGGACAGGCAATTCACCCCTCCACTTT. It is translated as CASSGRRTGNSPLHF.

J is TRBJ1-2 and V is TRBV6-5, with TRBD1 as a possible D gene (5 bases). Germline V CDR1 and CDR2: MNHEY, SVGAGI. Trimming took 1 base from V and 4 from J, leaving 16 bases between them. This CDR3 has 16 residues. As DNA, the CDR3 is TGTGCCAGCAGTTACTTTGGTGCGGGACCGTTCTATGGCTACACCTTC. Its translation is CASSYFGAGPFYGYTF.

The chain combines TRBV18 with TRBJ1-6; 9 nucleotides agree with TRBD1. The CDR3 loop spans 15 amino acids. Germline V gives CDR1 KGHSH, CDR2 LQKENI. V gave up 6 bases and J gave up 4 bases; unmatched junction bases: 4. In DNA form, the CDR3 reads TGTGCCAGCTCTCCGGACAGGGGTTATAATTCACCCCTCCACTTT. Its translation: CASSPDRGYNSPLHF.

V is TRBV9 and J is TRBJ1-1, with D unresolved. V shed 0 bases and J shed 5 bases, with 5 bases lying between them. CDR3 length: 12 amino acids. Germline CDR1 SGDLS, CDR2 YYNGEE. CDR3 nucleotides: TGTGCCAGCAGCGTAGATAATACTGAAGCTTTCTTT. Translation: CASSVDNTEAFF.

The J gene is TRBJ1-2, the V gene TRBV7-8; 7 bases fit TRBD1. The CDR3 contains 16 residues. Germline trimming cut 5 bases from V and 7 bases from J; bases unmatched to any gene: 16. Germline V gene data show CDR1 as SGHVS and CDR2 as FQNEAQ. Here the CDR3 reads CASSPRGGVGGIGYTF. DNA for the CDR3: TGTGCCAGCAGCCCACGAGGGGGCGTTGGGGGAATTGGCTACACCTTC.

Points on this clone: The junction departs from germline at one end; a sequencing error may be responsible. The chain's CDR3 is CASSRRDRGEGGYTF. The CDR3 coding sequence is TGTGCCAGCAGCCGCCGTGACAGGGGTGAAGGAGGCTACACCTTC. The chain is built from TRBV5-1 and TRBJ1-2; 8 nucleotides align to TRBD1. The CDR3 runs to 15 residues. Per germline, CDR1 SGHRS and CDR2 YFSETQ.

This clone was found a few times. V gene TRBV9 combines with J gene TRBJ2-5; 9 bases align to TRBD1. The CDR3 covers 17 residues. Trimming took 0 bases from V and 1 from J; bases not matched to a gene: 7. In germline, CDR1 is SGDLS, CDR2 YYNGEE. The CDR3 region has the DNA TGTGCCAGCAGCGTAGGAGGGACAGGGACTTCCCAAGAGACCCAGTACTTC. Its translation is CASSVGGTGTSQETQYF.